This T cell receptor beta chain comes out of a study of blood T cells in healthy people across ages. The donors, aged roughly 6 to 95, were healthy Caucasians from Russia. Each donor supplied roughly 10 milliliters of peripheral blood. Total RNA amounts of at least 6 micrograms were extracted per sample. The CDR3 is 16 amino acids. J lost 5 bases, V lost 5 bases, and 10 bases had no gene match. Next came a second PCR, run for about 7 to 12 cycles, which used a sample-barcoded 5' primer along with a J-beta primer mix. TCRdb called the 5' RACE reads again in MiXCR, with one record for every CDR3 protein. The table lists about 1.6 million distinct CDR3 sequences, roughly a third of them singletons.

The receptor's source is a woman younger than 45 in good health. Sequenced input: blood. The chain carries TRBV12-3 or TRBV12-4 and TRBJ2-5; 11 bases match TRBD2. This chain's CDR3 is CASSKILAGVRETQYF. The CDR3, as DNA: TGTGCCAGCAGTAAGATACTAGCGGGAGTGAGGGAGACCCAGTACTTC.